Listed here are 12 T cell receptor beta chains from one sample, sequenced in a study of blood T cell repertoires in COVID-19. Sequencing used immunoSEQ multiplex PCR; TCRdb keeps in-frame clones, though not all of them. The top ten hold 7% of the sample, which has about 160,000 clones, 86% seen once. The specimen sequenced was peripheral blood. Receptors originate from a man in his fifties with active or convalescent COVID-19.

This clone was found once. The V gene is TRBV7-9, the J gene TRBJ1-2, with unresolved D. CDR3 length: 15 amino acids. Germline CDR1 and CDR2: SEHNR and FQNEAQ (reference sequence). V was shortened by 3 bases and J by 1 base, with 12 bases between the two germline ends. The CDR3 coding sequence is TGTGCCAGCAGCTTTACGGGTGGCAGTAACTATGGCTACACCTTC. Amino acids: CASSFTGGSNYGYTF.

V usage is TRBV15 and J usage is TRBJ1-2, with 7 bases aligning to TRBD1. The CDR3 spans 13 residues. Germline loops: CDR1 LNHNV, CDR2 YYDKDF (reference sequence). After removal of 6 bases from V and 1 base from J, the junction contained 2 bases not matched to a gene. The CDR3: CATRTGLNYGYTF. In nucleotides, the CDR3 is TGTGCCACCAGGACAGGGCTTAACTATGGCTACACCTTC. The full variable domain, in which reference TRBV15 and TRBJ1-2 provide the parts outside the CDR3, is DAMVIQNPRYQVTQFGKPVTLSCSQTLNHNVMYWYQQKSSQAPKLLFHYYDKDFNNEADTPDNFQSRRPNTSFCFLDIRSPGLGDTAMYLCATRTGLNYGYTFGSGTRLTVV.

The chain couples TRBV19 to TRBJ2-5; 7 bases agree with TRBD1. Germline assignment: CDR1 LNHDA and CDR2 SQIVND (reference sequence). The CDR3 loop spans 17 amino acids. The J segment lost 5 bases and the V segment lost 4 bases, leaving 16 bases of the junction unmatched. Written as DNA, the CDR3 is TGTGCCAGTAGTAACGGGGCGGCGACAGGGATAGGGGAGACCCAGTACTTC. It is translated as CASSNGAATGIGETQYF.

J is TRBJ2-1 and V is TRBV4-2, with TRBD2 identical over 12 bases. The germline V gene has CDR1 LGHNA and CDR2 YNFKEQ. The CDR3 contains 16 residues. V gave up 2 bases and J gave up 4 bases; unmatched junction bases: 3. CDR3 in DNA: TGTGCCAGCAGCCAAACTACTAGCGGGGGGTACAATGAGCAGTTCTTC. Translated: CASSQTTSGGYNEQFF.

This chain uses TRBV27 with TRBJ1-4; possible D gene TRBD1, 5 bases. The V end lost 6 bases, the J end lost 10 bases, and 18 bases lay between the germline ends. The CDR3 totals 14 residues. Germline CDR1 is MNHEY and CDR2 is SMNVEV (reference sequence). CDR3 sequence reads: CASSLGGTLLKLFF. CDR3 nucleotides: TGTGCCAGCAGCCTCGGGGGGACCCTTCTAAAACTGTTTTTT.

V gene TRBV3-1 (or the pseudogene TRBV3-2) combines with J gene TRBJ2-7, with 8 bases that match TRBD1. From germline, CDR1 is LGHDT and CDR2 YNNKEL (reference sequence). The CDR3 loop spans 15 amino acids. Trimming cost V 2 bases and J 2 bases; bases outside gene matches: 5. CDR3 in amino acids: CASSQPTGGTYEQYF. CDR3 DNA: TGTGCCAGCAGCCAACCCACAGGGGGTACCTACGAGCAGTACTTC.

The chain is built from TRBV6-6 and TRBJ2-6; the D gene is possibly TRBD1 (6 bases). Trimming removed 7 bases at V and 0 bases at J, with 10 bases between. Germline V gene sequence: CDR1 MNHNY, CDR2 SVGAGI (reference sequence). The CDR3 sequence is 15 residues long. The CDR3 loop reads CASTRTVSGANVLTF. The CDR3 region has the DNA TGTGCCAGCACCCGGACAGTCTCTGGGGCCAACGTCCTGACTTTC.

The chain is built from TRBV5-1 and TRBJ1-6; possibly TRBD1 for D (5 bases). Between the trimmed V and J ends, which lost 0 bases and 5 bases, there was a span of 9 bases. Germline-derived CDR1 and CDR2 are SGHRS and YFSETQ. CDR3 length equals 15 residues. The CDR3 nucleotides read TGCGCCAGCAGCTTGGAGGGGTTAGATAATTCACCCCTCCACTTT. It codes for CASSLEGLDNSPLHF.

This sequence joins TRBV5-1 and TRBJ2-3; no reliable D call. This CDR3 spans 17 amino acids. V was pared by 0 bases and J by 0 bases, with 14 bases between. Germline V gene data show CDR1 as SGHRS and CDR2 as YFSETQ. CDR3 nucleotides: TGCGCCAGCAGCTTGGTGGGCTCCACGTCCAGCACAGATACGCAGTATTTT. Its protein is CASSLVGSTSSTDTQYF. The variable domain in full, with the rest retrieved from reference TRBV5-1 and TRBJ2-3, is KAGVTQTPRYLIKTRGQQVTLSCSPISGHRSVSWYQQTPGQGLQFLFEYFSETQRNKGNFPGRFSGRQFSNSRSEMNVSTLELGDSALYLCASSLVGSTSSTDTQYFGPGTRLTVL.

In this sample, this clone turned up once. The chain joins TRBV28 to TRBJ2-7; 8 nucleotides align to TRBD2. V lost 10 bases and J lost 1; bases outside the gene matches: 6. The germline V gene encodes CDR1 MDHEN and CDR2 SYDVKM. This CDR3 spans 13 amino acids. CDR3 protein: CATWTSRSYEQYF. CDR3 sequence (DNA): TGTGCCACCTGGACTAGCCGATCCTACGAGCAGTACTTC.

The chain carries TRBV14 and TRBJ2-1, with 8 bases fitting TRBD1. Germline lookup yields CDR1 SGHDN and CDR2 FVKESK. J gave up 2 bases and V 5 bases, and 2 bases lay outside the gene matches. This CDR3 contains 14 residues. CDR3 region: CASSWTGTYNEQFF. CDR3 DNA sequence: TGTGCCAGCAGCTGGACAGGGACCTACAATGAGCAGTTCTTC.

This clone was recorded only once. The genes are TRBV6-4 and TRBJ1-2; TRBD1 is a possible D gene (6 bases). Deletions cut 6 bases from V and 5 bases from J, with 25 bases between. The V gene's germline CDR1 is MRHNA and CDR2 SNTAGT. This CDR3 is built from 17 residues. In DNA, the CDR3 is TGTGCCAGCAGGAAACTCCGCCCGGGGGGCGCATCGTATGGCTACACCTTC. Its translation is CASRKLRPGGASYGYTF.